This T cell receptor beta chain is drawn from a study of CD8+CD57+ T cells in acquired aplastic anemia. Study information: DNA recovered from sorted CD4+ and CD8+ cells had a mean of 3.2 ug. Whole-study findings and limits: Patients and controls were found to share more than 25 CD8+ CDR3 sequences. Controls did not differ significantly from patients in CD8+ Simpson's diversity.

The CDR3 is 16 amino acids in total, end residues counted. CDR1 is SNHLY and CDR2 is FYNNEI in the germline V gene. In regard to this clonotype: The antigen is not known. The conserved final phenylalanine or tryptophan is absent from the CDR3, which likely points to a read error. Because the CDR3's place on the DNA is in doubt, the DNA is left out and the CDR3 is given as listed by TCRdb.

The patients chosen for sequencing had shown expansion of CD8+CD57+ cells (detected by flow cytometry). Profiling of TCR beta VDJ combinations and CDR3 sequences used genomic DNA as template. One entry per CDR3 protein results from TCRdb running MiXCR on the reads. The sample yields approximately 250,000 distinct CDR3 sequences, less than 85% seen once. The sequenced sample consisted of sorted CD4+, CD8+, or CD8+CD57+ T cells (not recorded which) from PBMCs. The TCR originated in a human donor with aplastic anemia. J is TRBJ1-2 and V is TRBV2; the table assigns TRBD1, which was not confirmed against the DNA. CDR3 loop: CASSSGTRALDYGPTT.